This T cell receptor beta chain was sequenced for a study of a mutant IDH1 vaccine in newly diagnosed glioma. Across the study: Across weeks 1, 3, 5, 7, 11, 15, 19 and 23, patients received a vaccination each time, eight in all.

Sequencing used immunoSEQ multiplex PCR; TCRdb keeps in-frame clones, though not all of them. The sample consists of about 59,000 clones, 75% to 90% of them appearing once. Specified time point: week 5, during vaccination. Every single dose of the vaccine, 300 ug of mutant IDH1 20-mer peptide, came with topical imiquimod. On this clone itself: Antigen unknown.

The CDR3 has 14 amino acids. Trimming pared 2 bases from V and 7 bases from J, leaving 12 bases between. Germline V gene lookup returns CDR1 SGHRS and CDR2 YFSETQ. The receptor comes from a woman aged 40 to 50 with glioma. The V gene is TRBV5-1, the J gene TRBJ2-2; possibly TRBD2 for D (6 bases). Sequenced material: PBMCs, taken from a glioma patient whose treatment included an IDH1 peptide vaccine. Written as DNA, the CDR3 is TGCGCCAGCAGCTTAGGTGTCGGGGGCGGGGAGCTGTTTTTT. Protein product: CASSLGVGGGELFF.